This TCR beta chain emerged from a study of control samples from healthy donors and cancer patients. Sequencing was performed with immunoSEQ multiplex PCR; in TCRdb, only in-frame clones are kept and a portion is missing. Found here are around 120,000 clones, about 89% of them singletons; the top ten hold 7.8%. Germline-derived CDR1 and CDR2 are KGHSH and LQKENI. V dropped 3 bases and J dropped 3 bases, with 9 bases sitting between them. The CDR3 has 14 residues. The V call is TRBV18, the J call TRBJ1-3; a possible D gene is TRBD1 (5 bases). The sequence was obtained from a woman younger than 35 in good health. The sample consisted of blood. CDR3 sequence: CASSPPGYGNTIYF. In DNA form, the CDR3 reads TGTGCCAGCTCACCTCCAGGGTATGGAAACACCATATATTTT.